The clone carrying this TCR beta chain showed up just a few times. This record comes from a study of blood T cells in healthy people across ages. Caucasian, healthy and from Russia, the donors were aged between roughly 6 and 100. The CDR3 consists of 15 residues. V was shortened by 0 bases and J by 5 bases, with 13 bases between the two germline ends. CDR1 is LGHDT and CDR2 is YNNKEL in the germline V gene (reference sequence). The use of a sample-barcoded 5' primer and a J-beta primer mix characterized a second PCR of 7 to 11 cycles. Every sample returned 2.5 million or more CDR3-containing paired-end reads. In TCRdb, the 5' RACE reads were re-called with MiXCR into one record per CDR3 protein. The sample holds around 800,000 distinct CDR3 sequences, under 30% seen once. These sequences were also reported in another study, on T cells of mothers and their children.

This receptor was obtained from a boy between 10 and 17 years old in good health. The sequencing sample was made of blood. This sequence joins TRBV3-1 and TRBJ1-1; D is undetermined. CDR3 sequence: CASSQDGLRGTEAFF. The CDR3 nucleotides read TGTGCCAGCAGCCAAGACGGCCTTAGAGGGACTGAAGCTTTCTTT.